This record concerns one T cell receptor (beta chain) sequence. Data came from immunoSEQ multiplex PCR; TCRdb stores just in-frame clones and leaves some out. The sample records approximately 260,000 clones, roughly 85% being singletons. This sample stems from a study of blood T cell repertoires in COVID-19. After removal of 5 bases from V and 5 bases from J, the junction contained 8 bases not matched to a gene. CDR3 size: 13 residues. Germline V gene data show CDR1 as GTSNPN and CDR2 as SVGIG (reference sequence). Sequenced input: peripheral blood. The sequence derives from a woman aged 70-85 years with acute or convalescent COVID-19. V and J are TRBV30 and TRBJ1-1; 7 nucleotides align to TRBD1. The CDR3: CAWGTAPFTEAFF. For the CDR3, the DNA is TGTGCCTGGGGGACAGCACCTTTTACTGAAGCTTTCTTT.